What follows are 25 T cell receptor beta chains derived from one specimen sequenced in a study of blood T cell repertoires in COVID-19. Produced via immunoSEQ multiplex PCR; TCRdb's table is partial and in-frame only. The repertoire holds about 160,000 clones, 90% to 95% seen once, with approximately 4.6% in the top ten. The specimen sequenced was peripheral blood. These receptors originate from a woman between 45 and 60 years old with acute or convalescent COVID-19.

This chain joins TRBV9 and TRBJ2-3; 13 nucleotides agree with TRBD2. This CDR3 contains 16 residues. V was clipped by 0 bases and J by 3 bases; unmatched bases: 1. Looked up from germline, CDR1 is SGDLS and CDR2 is YYNGEE. The DNA for the CDR3 is TGTGCCAGCAGCGTAGCGGGACTAGCGGGGACAGATACGCAGTATTTT. Amino acid sequence: CASSVAGLAGTDTQYF.

V usage is TRBV7-9 and J usage is TRBJ2-5, with TRBD1 matching 8 bases. V lost 3 bases to trimming and J lost 4 bases; unmatched junction nucleotides: 7. The CDR3 length is 15 residues. The germline gives CDR1 SEHNR, CDR2 FQNEAQ (reference sequence). This chain's CDR3 is CASSFAGGVLETQYF. The CDR3 DNA sequence: TGTGCCAGCAGCTTTGCAGGGGGCGTATTAGAGACCCAGTACTTC.

The chain recombines TRBV19 with TRBJ1-1; the match to TRBD1 covers 9 bases. CDR3 length: 14 residues. The ends lost 5 bases at V and 1 base at J; junction bases unmatched: 2. CDR1 and CDR2 (germline): LNHDA, SQIVND (reference sequence). CDR3 nucleotide sequence: TGTGCCAGTAGTGTGGGACAGGGGAACACTGAAGCTTTCTTT. It encodes CASSVGQGNTEAFF.

The chain couples TRBV28 to TRBJ1-1, with a weak D call TRBD1 (6 bases). The V and J ends lost 6 bases and 1 base respectively, with 12 bases between them. The CDR3 has 14 residues. Germline V lookup: CDR1 MDHEN, CDR2 SYDVKM. The CDR3 DNA follows: TGTGCCAGCAGGAAGGGCAGGGGGAACACTGAAGCTTTCTTT. Its translation: CASRKGRGNTEAFF.

The chain combines TRBV28 with TRBJ1-2, with 7 bases aligning to TRBD1. The CDR3 loop spans 11 amino acids. The germline V gene encodes CDR1 MDHEN and CDR2 SYDVKM. J lost 5 bases, V lost 7 bases, and 1 base had no gene match. For the CDR3, the DNA is TGTGCCAGCACCAGGGGGTATGGCTACACCTTC. Its translation: CASTRGYGYTF.

This rearrangement joins TRBV21-1 to TRBJ1-5. TRBV21-1 is labeled a pseudogene. The CDR3 spans 13 residues. This CDR3 reads CASSKVRGQPQHF. DNA of the CDR3: TGTGCCAGCAGCAAAGTCCGGGGGCAGCCCCAGCATTTT.

This clone occurred once. The V and J genes are TRBV20-1 and TRBJ2-7; 9 positions match TRBD1. CDR1 is DFQATT and CDR2 is SNEGSKA in the germline V gene (reference sequence). The V gene end was trimmed by 3 bases and the J gene end by 2 bases; junction bases not matched to a gene: 5. The CDR3 is 14 amino acids. The CDR3 sequence is CSASGTGTPYEQYF. CDR3 nucleotide sequence: TGCAGTGCTAGTGGGACAGGGACTCCCTACGAGCAGTACTTC.

This chain joins TRBV28 and TRBJ2-7; the D gene is possibly TRBD1 (6 bases). This CDR3 contains 14 residues. The germline CDR1 and CDR2 sequences are MDHEN and SYDVKM. Trimming pared 6 bases from V and 0 bases from J, leaving 12 bases between. The CDR3 DNA is TGTGCCAGCAGGACCCGGGACACCTCCTACGAGCAGTACTTC. Residues: CASRTRDTSYEQYF. The variable domain in full, with the rest retrieved from reference TRBV28 and TRBJ2-7, is DVKVTQSSRYLVKRTGEKVFLECVQDMDHENMFWYRQDPGLGLRLIYFSYDVKMKEKGDIPEGYSVSREKKERFSLILESASTNQTSMYLCASRTRDTSYEQYFGPGTRLTVT.

V is TRBV28 and J is TRBJ2-7, with 9 bases identical to TRBD1. The V segment lost 7 bases and the J segment 1 base; nucleotides outside the gene matches: 8. Germline lookup yields CDR1 MDHEN and CDR2 SYDVKM. The CDR3 has 15 residues. Here the CDR3 reads CASNGGQGNSYEQYF. The DNA for the CDR3 is TGTGCCAGCAACGGAGGACAGGGGAATTCCTACGAGCAGTACTTC.

This clone was observed a single time. The V gene is TRBV5-1, the J gene TRBJ2-7; 7 positions match TRBD1. Germline CDR1 SGHRS, CDR2 YFSETQ. The CDR3 spans 16 residues. The V gene end was trimmed by 3 bases and the J gene end by 0 bases; junction bases not matched to a gene: 9. CDR3 sequence: CASSSAQTGISYEQYF. The CDR3 nucleotides are TGCGCCAGCAGCTCAGCACAGACAGGGATCTCCTACGAGCAGTACTTC.

This clone has only one observation. The chain couples TRBV12-3 or TRBV12-4 to TRBJ2-7; unclear D gene. The CDR3 is 12 amino acids. V lost 2 bases to trimming and J lost 10 bases, with 12 bases between them. The CDR3 DNA reads as TGTGCCAGCAGTTTACCCTCACAGTCCCAGTACTTC. It yields the protein CASSLPSQSQYF.

The rearrangement uses TRBV28 and TRBJ2-4, with D possibly matching TRBD1 (5 bases). Germline CDR1 reads MDHEN; CDR2 reads SYDVKM. Trimming took 0 bases from V and 0 from J, leaving 15 bases between them. This CDR3 spans 18 amino acids. CDR3 nucleotides: TGTGCCAGCAGTTTATGGGATTGGCAGGGTATAGCCAAAAACATTCAGTACTTC. As protein: CASSLWDWQGIAKNIQYF.

This clone has a handful of counts. This chain uses TRBV4-3 with TRBJ2-7; D is ambiguous. There are 15 residues in the CDR3. V was cut by 0 bases and J by 0 bases, with 9 bases left in between. Per the germline V gene, CDR1 is LGHNA and CDR2 is YSLEER. The DNA of the CDR3 is TGCGCCAGCAGCCAAGATTTGGGCACCTCCTACGAGCAGTACTTC. Protein: CASSQDLGTSYEQYF.

The chain couples TRBV5-1 to TRBJ2-7, with 7 nucleotides matching TRBD2. Unmatched junction bases numbered 9, after V lost 5 bases and J lost 1 base. Germline V gene data show CDR1 as SGHRS and CDR2 as YFSETQ. The CDR3 has 15 amino acids. The CDR3 bases are TGCGCCAGCAGGCCCGTTACCGGGAGGTCCTACGAGCAGTACTTC. It codes for CASRPVTGRSYEQYF.

The V gene is TRBV7-2, the J gene TRBJ1-5; tentatively, D is TRBD1 (5 bases). Trimming removed 6 bases from V and 5 bases from J, with 14 bases in between. The CDR3 totals 14 residues. Germline CDR1 SGHTA, CDR2 FQGNSA. CDR3: CASSSAGTDQPQHF. In DNA form, the CDR3 reads TGTGCCAGCAGTTCCGCGGGGACGGATCAGCCCCAGCATTTT. The whole variable domain, filled in from reference TRBV7-2 and TRBJ1-5, reads GAGVSQSPSNKVTEKGKDVELRCDPISGHTALYWYRQSLGQGLEFLIYFQGNSAPDKSGLPSDRFSAERTGGSVSTLTIQRTQQEDSAVYLCASSSAGTDQPQHFGDGTRLSIL.

The chain recombines TRBV7-2 with TRBJ1-5, with a weak D call TRBD1 (6 bases). V shed 5 bases and J shed 0 bases, with 11 bases lying between them. This CDR3 contains 15 residues. Germline-derived CDR1 and CDR2 are SGHTA and FQGNSA. The CDR3 is CASSVQGISNQPQHF. CDR3 in DNA: TGTGCCAGCAGCGTACAGGGCATTAGCAATCAGCCCCAGCATTTT.

The rearrangement joins TRBV9 to TRBJ2-3, with D possibly TRBD2 on 6 matching bases. The V end lost 0 bases, the J end lost 6 bases, and 11 bases lay between the germline ends. From germline, CDR1 is SGDLS and CDR2 YYNGEE. The CDR3 totals 14 residues. CDR3 region: CASSVAQAGDTQYF. DNA for the CDR3: TGTGCCAGCAGCGTAGCGCAGGCGGGGGATACGCAGTATTTT.

The chain recombines TRBV30 with TRBJ1-3; D remains ambiguous. The CDR3 length is 15 residues. The V end lost 2 bases, the J end lost 4 bases, and 15 bases lay between the germline ends. Germline loops: CDR1 GTSNPN, CDR2 SVGIG (reference sequence). CDR3 in amino acids: CAWSPRGRTGNTIYF. In nucleotides, the CDR3 is TGTGCCTGGAGTCCGCGGGGAAGGACGGGAAACACCATATATTTT.

This chain joins TRBV7-8 and TRBJ2-2; TRBD2 matches at 9 bases. The V gene's germline CDR1 is SGHVS and CDR2 FQNEAQ. The V segment lost 0 bases and the J segment 3 bases; nucleotides outside the gene matches: 5. The CDR3 consists of 17 residues. CDR3 protein: CASSLASASGDTGELFF. CDR3 nucleotides: TGTGCCAGCAGCTTAGCGTCGGCTAGCGGGGACACCGGGGAGCTGTTTTTT.

The V call is TRBV19, the J call TRBJ1-1; no reliable D call. The V gene's germline CDR1 is LNHDA and CDR2 SQIVND (reference sequence). The V gene lost 5 bases and the J gene lost 0 bases, with 19 bases spanning the gap. The CDR3 is made up of 17 amino acids. The CDR3 protein is CASSGVGRIGVNTEAFF. CDR3 in DNA: TGTGCCAGTAGTGGGGTGGGCCGGATCGGGGTGAACACTGAAGCTTTCTTT.

This chain uses TRBV5-1 with TRBJ2-7; possibly TRBD2 for D (5 bases). The CDR3 is made up of 15 amino acids. The V end lost 0 bases, the J end lost 0 bases, and 10 bases lay between the germline ends. From germline, CDR1 is SGHRS and CDR2 YFSETQ. The CDR3: CASSLAGLTSYEQYF. In nucleotides, the CDR3 is TGCGCCAGCAGCTTGGCCGGACTTACCTCCTACGAGCAGTACTTC. Based on the CDR3 plus reference TRBV5-1 and TRBJ2-7, the full variable domain is KAGVTQTPRYLIKTRGQQVTLSCSPISGHRSVSWYQQTPGQGLQFLFEYFSETQRNKGNFPGRFSGRQFSNSRSEMNVSTLELGDSALYLCASSLAGLTSYEQYFGPGTRLTVT.

The CDR3 spells CASSLGGQLISGNTIYF. DNA for the CDR3: TGTGCCAGCAGTCTGGGGGGACAGCTAATCTCTGGAAACACCATATATTTT. This rearrangement joins TRBV28 to TRBJ1-3; 7 nucleotides match TRBD1. Trimming took 5 bases from V and 0 from J; bases not matched to a gene: 10. Germline V gene lookup returns CDR1 MDHEN and CDR2 SYDVKM. The CDR3 loop spans 17 amino acids.

The rearrangement joins TRBV18 to TRBJ2-3; 12 positions agree with TRBD2. This CDR3 has 17 amino acids. V trimming: 6 bases; J trimming: 2 bases; junction bases outside the gene matches: 9. Looked up from germline, CDR1 is KGHSH and CDR2 is LQKENI. CDR3 DNA: TGTGCCAGCTCGCCAGGACTAGCGGGGACCCTCACAGATACGCAGTATTTT. Translation: CASSPGLAGTLTDTQYF.

This clone was picked up a small number of times. The V and J genes are TRBV6-5 and TRBJ1-2; a weak D match, TRBD1 (6 bases). V shed 6 bases and J shed 4 bases, with 15 bases lying between them. CDR1 is MNHEY, CDR2 SVGAGI, per germline. The CDR3 runs to 14 residues. CDR3 sequence: CASRETGGIYGYTF. The DNA for the CDR3 is TGTGCCAGCAGAGAGACAGGAGGCATCTATGGCTACACCTTC.

This rearrangement joins TRBV10-3 to TRBJ1-1, with TRBD1 matching 7 bases. CDR1 is ENHRY and CDR2 is SYGVKD in the germline V gene. With V trimmed by 3 bases and J by 3 bases, 4 bases remained unmatched. This CDR3 is 14 amino acids long. The CDR3 nucleotides read TGTGCCATCAGTGACACCACAGGGGACACTGAAGCTTTCTTT. It yields the protein CAISDTTGDTEAFF.